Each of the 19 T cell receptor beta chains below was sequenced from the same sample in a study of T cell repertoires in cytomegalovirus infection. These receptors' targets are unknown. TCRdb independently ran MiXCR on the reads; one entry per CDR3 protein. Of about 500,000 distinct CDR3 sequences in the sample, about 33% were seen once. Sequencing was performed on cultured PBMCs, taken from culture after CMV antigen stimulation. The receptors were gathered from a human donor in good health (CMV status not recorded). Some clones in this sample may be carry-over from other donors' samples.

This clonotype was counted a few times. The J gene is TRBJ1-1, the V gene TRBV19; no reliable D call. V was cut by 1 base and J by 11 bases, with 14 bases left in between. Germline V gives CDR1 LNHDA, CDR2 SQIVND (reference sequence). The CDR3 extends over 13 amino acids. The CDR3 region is CASSIGDSGLAFF. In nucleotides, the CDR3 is TGTGCCAGTAGTATAGGTGACTCCGGACTGGCTTTCTTT. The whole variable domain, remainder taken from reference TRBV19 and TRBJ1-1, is DGGITQSPKYLFRKEGQNVTLSCEQNLNHDAMYWYRQDPGQGLRLIYYSQIVNDFQKGDIAEGYSVSREKKESFPLTVTSAQKNPTAFYLCASSIGDSGLAFFGQGTRLTVV.

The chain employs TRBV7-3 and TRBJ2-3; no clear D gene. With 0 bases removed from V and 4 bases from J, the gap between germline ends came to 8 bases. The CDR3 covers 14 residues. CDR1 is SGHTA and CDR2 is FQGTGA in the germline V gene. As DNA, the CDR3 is TGTGCCAGCAGCTTAACCGGCGCCTCAGATACGCAGTATTTT. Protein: CASSLTGASDTQYF.

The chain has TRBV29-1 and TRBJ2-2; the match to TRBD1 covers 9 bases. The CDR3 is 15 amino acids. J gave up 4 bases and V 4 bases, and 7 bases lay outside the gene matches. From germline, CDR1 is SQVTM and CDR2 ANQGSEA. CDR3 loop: CSVGRTGATTGELFF. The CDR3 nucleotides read TGCAGCGTTGGGAGGACAGGGGCGACCACCGGGGAGCTGTTTTTT.

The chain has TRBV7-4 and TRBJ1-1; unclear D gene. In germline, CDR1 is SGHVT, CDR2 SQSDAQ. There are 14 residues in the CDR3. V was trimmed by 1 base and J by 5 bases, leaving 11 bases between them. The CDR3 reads CASSLVREGTEAFF. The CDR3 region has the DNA TGTGCCAGCAGCTTAGTGCGGGAAGGAACTGAAGCTTTCTTT.

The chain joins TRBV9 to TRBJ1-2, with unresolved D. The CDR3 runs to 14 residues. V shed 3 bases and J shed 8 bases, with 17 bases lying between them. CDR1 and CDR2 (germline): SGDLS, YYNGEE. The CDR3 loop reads CASSAHITPWGYTF. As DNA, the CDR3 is TGTGCCAGCAGCGCCCACATAACCCCGTGGGGCTACACCTTC.

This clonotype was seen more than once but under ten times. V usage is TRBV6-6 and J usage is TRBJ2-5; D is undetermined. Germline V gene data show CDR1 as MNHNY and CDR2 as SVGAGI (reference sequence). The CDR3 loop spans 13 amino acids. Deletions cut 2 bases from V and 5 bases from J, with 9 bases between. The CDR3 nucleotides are TGTGCCAGCAGTTACGGCGATAGGGAGACCCAGTACTTC. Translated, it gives CASSYGDRETQYF.

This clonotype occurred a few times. CDR3 in DNA: TGTGCCAGCAGTTACAACCAGCGGGAGGGGACCCAGTACTTC. Translating it yields CASSYNQREGTQYF. This chain uses TRBV6-5 with TRBJ2-5; 10 bases line up with TRBD2. The V gene's germline CDR1 is MNHEY and CDR2 SVGAGI. The CDR3 sequence is 14 residues long. V lost 2 bases, J lost 7 bases, and 4 bases stayed unmatched.

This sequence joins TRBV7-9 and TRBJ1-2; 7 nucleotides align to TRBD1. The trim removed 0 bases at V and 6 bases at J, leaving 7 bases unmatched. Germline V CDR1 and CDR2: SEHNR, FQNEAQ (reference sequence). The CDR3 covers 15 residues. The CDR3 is CASSLAGRQGNGYTF. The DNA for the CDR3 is TGTGCCAGCAGCTTAGCGGGGAGACAGGGAAATGGCTACACCTTC.

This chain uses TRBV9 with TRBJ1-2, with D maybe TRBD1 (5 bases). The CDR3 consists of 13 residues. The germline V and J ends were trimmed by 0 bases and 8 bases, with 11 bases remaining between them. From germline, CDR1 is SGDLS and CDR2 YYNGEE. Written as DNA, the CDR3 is TGTGCCAGCAGCGTAGCCAACGAGGGGGGCTACACCTTC. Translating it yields CASSVANEGGYTF.

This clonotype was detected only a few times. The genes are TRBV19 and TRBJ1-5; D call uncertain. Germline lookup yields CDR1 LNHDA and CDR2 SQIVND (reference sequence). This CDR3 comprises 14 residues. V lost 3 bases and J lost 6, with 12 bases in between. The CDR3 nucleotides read TGTGCCAGTAGTATGGACCGCGCGGGTCAGCCCCAGCATTTT. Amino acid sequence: CASSMDRAGQPQHF.

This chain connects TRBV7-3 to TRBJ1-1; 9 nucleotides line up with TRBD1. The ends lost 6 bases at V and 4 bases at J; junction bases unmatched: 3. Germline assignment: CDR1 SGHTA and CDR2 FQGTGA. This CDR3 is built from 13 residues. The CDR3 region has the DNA TGTGCCAGCAGGGAGACAGGGGGCACTGAAGCTTTCTTT. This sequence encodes CASRETGGTEAFF.

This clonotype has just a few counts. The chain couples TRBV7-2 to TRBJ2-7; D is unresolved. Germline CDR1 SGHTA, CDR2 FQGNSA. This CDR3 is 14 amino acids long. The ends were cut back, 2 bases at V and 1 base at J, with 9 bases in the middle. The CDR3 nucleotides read TGTGCCAGCAGCTTATTTCCCGGTTCCTACGAGCAGTACGTC. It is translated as CASSLFPGSYEQYV.

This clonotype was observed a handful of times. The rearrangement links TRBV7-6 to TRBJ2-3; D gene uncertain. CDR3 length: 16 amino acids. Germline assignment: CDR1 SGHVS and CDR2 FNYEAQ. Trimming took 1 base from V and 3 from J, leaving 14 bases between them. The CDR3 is CASSLDPRPWTDTQYF. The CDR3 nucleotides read TGTGCCAGCAGCTTAGATCCCCGCCCGTGGACAGATACGCAGTATTTT. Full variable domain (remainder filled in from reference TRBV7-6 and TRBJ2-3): GAGVSQSPRYKVTKRGQDVALRCDPISGHVSLYWYRQALGQGPEFLTYFNYEAQQDKSGLPNDRFSAERPEGSISTLTIQRTEQRDSAMYRCASSLDPRPWTDTQYFGPGTRLTVL.

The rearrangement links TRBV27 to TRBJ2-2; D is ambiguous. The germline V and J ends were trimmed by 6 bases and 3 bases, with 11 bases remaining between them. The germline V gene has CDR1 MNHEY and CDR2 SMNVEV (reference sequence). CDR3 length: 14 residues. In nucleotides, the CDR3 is TGTGCCAGCAGCCACCGACCCTACACCGGGGAGCTGTTTTTT. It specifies CASSHRPYTGELFF.

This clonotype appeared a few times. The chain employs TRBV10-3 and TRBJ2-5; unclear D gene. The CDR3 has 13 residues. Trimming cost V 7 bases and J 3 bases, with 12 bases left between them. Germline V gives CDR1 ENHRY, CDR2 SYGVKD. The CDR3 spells CAITPGSEETQYF. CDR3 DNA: TGTGCCATCACCCCGGGTAGTGAAGAGACCCAGTACTTC.

The CDR3, as DNA: TGTGCCAGCAGCCTGGGGGGGCTTGGCTACACCTTC. Translated: CASSLGGLGYTF. The chain is built from TRBV12-3 or TRBV12-4 and TRBJ1-2; D perhaps matches TRBD1 (6 bases). The CDR3 has 12 amino acids. V shed 6 bases and J shed 7 bases, with 12 bases lying between them.

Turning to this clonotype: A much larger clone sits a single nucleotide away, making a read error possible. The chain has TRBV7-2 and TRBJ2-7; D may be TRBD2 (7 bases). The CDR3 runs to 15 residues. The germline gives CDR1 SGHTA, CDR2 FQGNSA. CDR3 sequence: CASSAGALGAYEKYF. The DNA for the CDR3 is TGTGCCAGCAGCGCGGGGGCTTTAGGGGCCTACGAGAAGTACTTC.

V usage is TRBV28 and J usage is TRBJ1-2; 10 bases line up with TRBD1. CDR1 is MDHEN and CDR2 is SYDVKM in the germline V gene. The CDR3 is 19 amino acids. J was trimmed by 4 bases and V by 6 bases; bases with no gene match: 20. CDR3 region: CASSPWDRGRLYSFYGYTF. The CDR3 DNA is TGTGCCAGCAGCCCCTGGGACAGGGGACGTTTGTATTCATTCTATGGCTACACCTTC.

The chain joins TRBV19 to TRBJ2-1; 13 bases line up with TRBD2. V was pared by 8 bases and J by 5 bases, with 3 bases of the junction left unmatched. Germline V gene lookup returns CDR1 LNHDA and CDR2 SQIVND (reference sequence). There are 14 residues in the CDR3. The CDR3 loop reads CASLGLAGNNEQFF. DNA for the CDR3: TGTGCCAGTTTGGGACTAGCGGGGAACAATGAGCAGTTCTTC. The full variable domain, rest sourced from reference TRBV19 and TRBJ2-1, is DGGITQSPKYLFRKEGQNVTLSCEQNLNHDAMYWYRQDPGQGLRLIYYSQIVNDFQKGDIAEGYSVSREKKESFPLTVTSAQKNPTAFYLCASLGLAGNNEQFFGPGTRLTVL.